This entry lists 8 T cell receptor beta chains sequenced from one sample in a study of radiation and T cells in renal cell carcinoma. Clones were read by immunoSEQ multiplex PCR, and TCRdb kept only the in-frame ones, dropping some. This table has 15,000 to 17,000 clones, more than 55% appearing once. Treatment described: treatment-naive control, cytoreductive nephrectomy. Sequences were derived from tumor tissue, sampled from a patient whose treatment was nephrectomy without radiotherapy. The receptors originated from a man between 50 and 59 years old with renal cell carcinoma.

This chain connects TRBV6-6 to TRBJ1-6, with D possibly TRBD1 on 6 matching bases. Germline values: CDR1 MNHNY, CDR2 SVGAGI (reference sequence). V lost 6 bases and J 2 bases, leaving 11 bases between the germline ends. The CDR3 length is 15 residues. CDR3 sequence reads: CASRQTGPYNSPLHF. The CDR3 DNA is TGTGCCAGCAGACAAACAGGGCCCTATAATTCACCCCTCCACTTT.

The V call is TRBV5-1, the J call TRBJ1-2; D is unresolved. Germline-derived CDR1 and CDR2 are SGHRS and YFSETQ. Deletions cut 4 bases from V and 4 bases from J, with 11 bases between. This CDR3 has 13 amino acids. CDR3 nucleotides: TGCGCCAGCAGCGAACAGCTTTTCTATGGCTACACCTTC. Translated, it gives CASSEQLFYGYTF.

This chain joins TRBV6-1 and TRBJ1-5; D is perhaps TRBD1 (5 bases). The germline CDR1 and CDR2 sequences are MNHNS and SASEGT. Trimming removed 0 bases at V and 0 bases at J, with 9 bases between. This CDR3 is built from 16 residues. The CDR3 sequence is CASSEAGRRSNQPQHF. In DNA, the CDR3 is TGTGCCAGCAGTGAAGCGGGGCGGCGTAGCAATCAGCCCCAGCATTTT.

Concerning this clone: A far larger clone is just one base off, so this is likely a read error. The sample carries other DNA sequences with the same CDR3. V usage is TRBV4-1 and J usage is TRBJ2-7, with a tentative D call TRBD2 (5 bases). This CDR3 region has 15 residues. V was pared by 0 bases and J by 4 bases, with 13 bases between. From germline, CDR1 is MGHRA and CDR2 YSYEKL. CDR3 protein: CASSQDTETGYEQYF. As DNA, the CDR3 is TGCGCCAGCAGCCAAGACACCGAAACGGGGTACGAGCAGTACTTC.

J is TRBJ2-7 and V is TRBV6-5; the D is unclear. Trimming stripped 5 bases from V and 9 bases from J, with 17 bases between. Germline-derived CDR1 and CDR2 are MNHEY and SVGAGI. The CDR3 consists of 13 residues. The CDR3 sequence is CASSTRAAGWQYF. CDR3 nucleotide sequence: TGTGCCAGCAGTACACGGGCAGCCGGGTGGCAGTACTTC.

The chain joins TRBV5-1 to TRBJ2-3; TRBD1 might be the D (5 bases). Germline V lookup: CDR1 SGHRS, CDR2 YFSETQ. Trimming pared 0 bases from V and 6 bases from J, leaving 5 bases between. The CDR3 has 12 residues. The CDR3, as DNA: TGCGCCAGCAGCTTGGCAGGGGATACGCAGTATTTT. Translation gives CASSLAGDTQYF.

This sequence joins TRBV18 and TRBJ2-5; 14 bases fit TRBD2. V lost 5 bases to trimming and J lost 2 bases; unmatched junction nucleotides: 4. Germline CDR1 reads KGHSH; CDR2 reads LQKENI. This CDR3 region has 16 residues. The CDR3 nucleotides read TGTGCCAGCTCATCAGGACTAGCGGGAGGTCAAGAGACCCAGTACTTC. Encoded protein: CASSSGLAGGQETQYF.

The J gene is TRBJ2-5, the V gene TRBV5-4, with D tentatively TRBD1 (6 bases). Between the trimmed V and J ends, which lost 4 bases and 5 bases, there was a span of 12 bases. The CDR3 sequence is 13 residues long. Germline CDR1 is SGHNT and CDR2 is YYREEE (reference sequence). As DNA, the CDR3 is TGTGCCAGCAGCACCGGACAGTCCGAGACCCAGTACTTC. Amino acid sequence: CASSTGQSETQYF.